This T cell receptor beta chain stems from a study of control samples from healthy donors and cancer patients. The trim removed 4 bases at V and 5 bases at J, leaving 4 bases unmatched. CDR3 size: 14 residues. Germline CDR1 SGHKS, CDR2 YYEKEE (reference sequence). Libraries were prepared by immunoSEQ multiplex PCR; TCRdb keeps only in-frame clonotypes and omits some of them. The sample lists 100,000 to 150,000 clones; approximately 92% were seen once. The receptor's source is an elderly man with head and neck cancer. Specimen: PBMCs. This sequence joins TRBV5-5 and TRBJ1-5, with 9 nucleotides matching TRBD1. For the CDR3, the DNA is TGTGCCAGCAGCCAAACAGGGGGCGATCAGCCCCAGCATTTT. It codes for CASSQTGGDQPQHF.